This T cell receptor (beta chain) came from a study of shared clonotypes between healthy human individuals. The CDR3 covers 14 residues. The germline CDR1 and CDR2 sequences are SGHNT and YYREEE (reference sequence). Trimming took off 0 bases at V and 6 bases at J, with 13 bases between the two ends. This table comes from immunoSEQ multiplex PCR, and its TCRdb copy is limited to in-frame clones, with some not included. Of approximately 940,000 clones in the sample, more than 75% were seen once. This chain joins TRBV5-4 and TRBJ2-7; D tentatively reads TRBD1 or TRBD2 (5 bases each). Material: memory CD4+ T cells sorted from blood. The subset here: CD45RA-negative fraction. The sequence was collected from a man between 18 and 29 years old in good health. The CDR3 protein is CASSLDEGLGEQYF. The CDR3 nucleotides are TGTGCCAGCAGCTTGGATGAGGGGCTGGGCGAGCAGTACTTC.